This paragraph covers one TCR beta chain sequence. Its specific antigen is unknown. Base quality data are lacking; no much larger clone is found one base away. This record belongs to a study of blood T cell repertoires in COVID-19 (TCRdb year 2020). Concerning the study at large: The collaborator samples originated in the United States, Italy and Spain and spanned the acute and convalescent phases of COVID-19. The material from the prospective study consisted of cDNA or gDNA derived from T cells, B-cell-depleted T cells, or PBMCs. The dataset comprised deeply sampled blood TCRbeta repertoires from subjects exposed to, actively infected with, or recovered from COVID-19. The repertoires were made available in a free public database intended to serve as a resource for research on the immune response to SARS-CoV-2. The samples were drawn from two sources: the first 160 participants of the ongoing ImmuneRACE study, and over 1,000 subjects contributed by 6 global collaborators. Sample metadata almost always included a de-identified subject ID, COVID-19 status, age in years and sex. HLA class I and class II types, where available, came from metadata supplied by the sample provider rather than from assay-based typing. The investigation overall reported the following: Clinical and demographic metadata were provided uncurated, with the amount varying by source and participant.

TCRbeta CDR3 regions were amplified from genomic DNA using the immunoSEQ Assay, a bias-controlled multiplex PCR. In the paper's pipeline: Within the assay, amplification of reference gene primers was used to estimate how many nucleated cells each sample contained. To quantify the absolute abundance of each unique TCRbeta CDR3 rearrangement, sequence reads were collapsed and filtered. For each sample, productive Simpson clonality was calculated as the square root of Simpson's diversity index over productive rearrangements. TCRdb took over this immuneACCESS table, retaining in-frame rearrangements with V and J assigned. Such tables are incomplete; in checked studies, under half of the missing clones stem from an unresolved V gene, and the remainder is unexplained. The D gene and trimming were derived from the DNA, and the V and J assignments and clone size from that table. The sample contains about 220,000 clones, around 84% of them found a single time. The ten largest clones capture about 5.1% of the sample.

A second Seattle source provided samples from volunteer blood donors who had recovered from COVID-19. Whole blood was collected in K2EDTA tubes by collaborating institutions according to the institutions' own protocols. For TCRbeta analysis, collaborator samples were shipped as frozen whole blood, as isolated PBMCs, or as DNA extracted from either sample type. CDR3 length: 12 amino acids, cysteine to phenylalanine. Here the CDR3 DNA is all that survives: 36 bases in frame from base 1. Relative to germline, V is 3 bases shorter and J is 5 bases shorter, with 7 bases between their ends. The clonotype originates from a woman between 55 and 75 years old who had recovered from COVID-19. The sequencing sample was made of peripheral blood. The rearrangement joined TRBV12-3 or TRBV12-4 to TRBJ1-2; the D gene is not confidently resolved. The CDR3 loop reads CASSLAGYGYTF. The sequenced DNA: TGTGCCAGCAGTTTGGCAGGTTATGGCTACACCTTC.